One sample yielded the 19 T cell receptor beta chains listed below, sequenced in a study of OX40 agonist ivuxolimab in advanced cancers. Assay: immunoSEQ multiplex PCR; the TCRdb copy retains only in-frame clones and omits some. The sample lists roughly 70,000 clones; 75% to 90% were seen once. This sample comprised CD4+ or CD8+ T cells sorted from blood, obtained in a trial of the OX40 agonist ivuxolimab. The receptors were gathered from an adult with an advanced solid tumor such as melanoma, head and neck, liver or kidney cancer.

In this sample, this clone turned up once. The CDR3 nucleotides are TGTGCCATCAGGTCTCGACTAGACAGTTCGGACGAGCAGTACTTC. Protein: CAIRSRLDSSDEQYF. The rearrangement joins TRBV10-3 to TRBJ2-7, with D possibly TRBD2 on 6 matching bases. The CDR3 is 15 residues long. Trimming took 6 bases from V and 5 from J, leaving 20 bases between them. Germline V gene lookup returns CDR1 ENHRY and CDR2 SYGVKD.

This clone was detected only a few times. The chain carries TRBV2 and TRBJ1-1, with no clear D. The V end lost 8 bases, the J end lost 1 base, and 5 bases lay between the germline ends. Germline V gene sequence: CDR1 SNHLY, CDR2 FYNNEI. The CDR3 is made up of 11 amino acids. CDR3 sequence reads: CASGENTEAFF. DNA of the CDR3: TGTGCCAGCGGGGAGAACACTGAAGCTTTCTTT. Full variable domain (rest looked up from reference TRBV2 and TRBJ1-1): EPEVTQTPSHQVTQMGQEVILRCVPISNHLYFYWYRQILGQKVEFLVSFYNNEISEKSEIFDDQFSVERPDGSNFTLKIRSTKLEDSAMYFCASGENTEAFFGQGTRLTVV.

The chain joins TRBV6-5 to TRBJ2-7, with TRBD2 matching over 7 bases. V shed 5 bases, J shed 2 bases, and the junction held 3 bases outside the gene matches. Per the germline V gene, CDR1 is MNHEY and CDR2 is SVGAGI. This CDR3 comprises 13 residues. The CDR3 DNA is TGTGCCAGCAGTCCGGGAGGCACCTACGAGCAGTACTTC. Translated: CASSPGGTYEQYF.

The gene calls are TRBV10-3 and TRBJ2-2; 10 bases match TRBD1. The CDR3 totals 18 residues. The junction had 14 bases not matched to a gene; V was cut back by 10 bases and J by 0 bases. The germline V gene encodes CDR1 ENHRY and CDR2 SYGVKD. The CDR3 reads CATSRTTGGPSNTGELFF. In DNA form, the CDR3 reads TGTGCCACTAGTCGGACGACAGGGGGCCCTTCGAACACCGGGGAGCTGTTTTTT.

The genes are TRBV7-2 and TRBJ2-1; TRBD2 agrees at 8 bases. J gave up 4 bases and V 1 base, and 3 bases lay outside the gene matches. This CDR3 comprises 15 residues. CDR1 is SGHTA, CDR2 FQGNSA, per germline. CDR3 coding DNA: TGTGCCAGCAGCTTAGTATCTAGCGGGTACAATGAGCAGTTCTTC. It yields the protein CASSLVSSGYNEQFF.

The CDR3 is CSAARGLSGGEQFF. CDR3 sequence (DNA): TGCAGCGCTGCAAGGGGGCTAAGCGGTGGTGAGCAGTTCTTC. The chain employs TRBV29-1 and TRBJ2-1; TRBD1 matches at 7 bases. Trimming at V came to 7 bases and at J to 9 bases, leaving 15 bases not matched to a gene. CDR1 is SQVTM, CDR2 ANQGSEA, per germline. CDR3 length: 14 amino acids.

The genes are TRBV6-6 and TRBJ2-1; TRBD1 or TRBD2 may be the D gene (5 bases each). This CDR3 contains 12 residues. The V gene lost 5 bases and the J gene lost 12 bases, with 14 bases spanning the gap. CDR1 and CDR2 from the germline V gene are MNHNY and SVGAGI (reference sequence). The CDR3 loop reads CASSTDPRGQFF. Written as DNA, the CDR3 is TGTGCCAGCAGTACCGACCCGAGGGGGCAGTTCTTC.

The V and J genes are TRBV18 and TRBJ2-7; 14 bases align to TRBD2. Germline CDR1 is KGHSH and CDR2 is LQKENI. V dropped 4 bases and J dropped 5; count of bases not matched to a gene: 10. The CDR3 has 17 residues. The CDR3 region is CASSQGGTSGSRNEQYF. For the CDR3, the DNA is TGTGCCAGCTCACAAGGGGGGACTAGCGGGAGTAGGAACGAGCAGTACTTC.

The chain links TRBV5-6 to TRBJ2-3, with 14 bases aligning to TRBD2. The V gene's germline CDR1 is SGHDT and CDR2 YYEEEE. There are 17 residues in the CDR3. V gave up 0 bases and J gave up 7 bases; unmatched junction bases: 7. This chain's CDR3 is CASSLEGLAGVGYTQYF. The CDR3 region has the DNA TGTGCCAGCAGCTTGGAGGGACTAGCGGGAGTGGGATATACGCAGTATTTT.

V usage is TRBV20-1 and J usage is TRBJ1-1; a weak D match, TRBD1 (5 bases). Germline CDR1 DFQATT, CDR2 SNEGSKA (reference sequence). V was shortened by 8 bases and J by 11 bases, with 18 bases between the two germline ends. The CDR3 sequence is 11 residues long. CDR3 coding DNA: TGCAGTTGCCGCCAGGGCGAGTTTGCTTTCTTT. It encodes CSCRQGEFAFF.

This clone was found a few times. The J gene is TRBJ2-2, the V gene TRBV19; D tentatively fits TRBD1 or TRBD2 (5 bases each). This CDR3 region has 15 residues. Trimming pared 1 base from V and 7 bases from J, leaving 13 bases between. CDR1 is LNHDA, CDR2 SQIVND, per germline (reference sequence). The CDR3 sequence is CASSIGPTGLGELFF. The CDR3 region has the DNA TGTGCCAGTAGTATAGGACCCACGGGGCTCGGGGAGCTGTTTTTT.

The rearrangement joins TRBV30 to TRBJ1-2; D not resolved. Germline assignment: CDR1 GTSNPN and CDR2 SVGIG (reference sequence). V was trimmed by 4 bases and J by 2 bases, leaving 8 bases between them. The CDR3 has 12 residues. The CDR3 here is CAWKGGNYGYTF. The CDR3 DNA follows: TGTGCCTGGAAAGGTGGAAACTATGGCTACACCTTC.

V and J are TRBV29-1 and TRBJ2-5; no definite D call. The CDR3 covers 13 residues. The V end was cut by 6 bases, the J end by 4 bases, with 15 bases between. CDR1 SQVTM and CDR2 ANQGSEA come from the germline V gene. The CDR3 sequence is CSVELGSGETQYF. The CDR3 DNA is TGCAGCGTGGAGTTAGGCTCAGGAGAGACCCAGTACTTC.

The chain links TRBV30 to TRBJ2-7; D ambiguous. CDR1 is GTSNPN, CDR2 SVGIG, per germline (reference sequence). Trimming pared 3 bases from V and 2 bases from J, leaving 8 bases between. The CDR3 is made up of 12 amino acids. The CDR3 nucleotides are TGTGCCTGGAGGGGATCTACCTACGAGCAGTACTTC. Its protein product is CAWRGSTYEQYF.

The chain employs TRBV2 and TRBJ1-6; 7 bases line up with TRBD1. Germline CDR1 SNHLY, CDR2 FYNNEI. V lost 7 bases, J lost 5 bases, and 14 bases stayed unmatched. This CDR3 comprises 17 residues. The CDR3 is CASTGMPTGRNNSPLHF. In DNA, the CDR3 is TGTGCCAGCACTGGGATGCCGACAGGGAGAAATAATTCACCCCTCCACTTT.

This chain uses TRBV9 with TRBJ1-5; maybe TRBD1 (5 bases). The CDR3 contains 17 residues. Trimming took 0 bases from V and 0 from J, leaving 13 bases between them. Germline V gene data show CDR1 as SGDLS and CDR2 as YYNGEE. The CDR3 loop is CASSVGQGEGSNQPQHF. CDR3 nucleotide sequence: TGTGCCAGCAGCGTAGGGCAGGGAGAAGGTAGCAATCAGCCCCAGCATTTT.

The V gene is TRBV29-1, the J gene TRBJ2-7, with 7 positions matching TRBD1. The CDR3 is made up of 13 amino acids. Germline V gene data show CDR1 as SQVTM and CDR2 as ANQGSEA. J lost 7 bases, V lost 1 base, and 7 bases had no gene match. The CDR3: CSVEAPTGKEQYF. CDR3 bases: TGCAGCGTTGAAGCCCCGACAGGGAAGGAGCAGTACTTC.

V usage is TRBV4-2 and J usage is TRBJ1-1, with 12 bases aligning to TRBD1. From germline, CDR1 is LGHNA and CDR2 YNFKEQ. V dropped 1 base and J dropped 9; count of bases not matched to a gene: 3. This CDR3 is built from 14 residues. In DNA, the CDR3 is TGTGCCAGCAGCCAAGTTAGGGACAGGGGGCAAGCTTTCTTT. The encoded protein is CASSQVRDRGQAFF.

This sequence joins TRBV4-2 and TRBJ1-2; D gene ambiguous. Trimming stripped 1 base from V and 4 bases from J, with 13 bases between. This CDR3 comprises 15 residues. Looked up from germline, CDR1 is LGHNA and CDR2 is YNFKEQ. The CDR3 sequence is CASSQGKDPSYGYTF. CDR3 coding DNA: TGTGCCAGCAGCCAAGGAAAAGATCCCTCCTATGGCTACACCTTC.